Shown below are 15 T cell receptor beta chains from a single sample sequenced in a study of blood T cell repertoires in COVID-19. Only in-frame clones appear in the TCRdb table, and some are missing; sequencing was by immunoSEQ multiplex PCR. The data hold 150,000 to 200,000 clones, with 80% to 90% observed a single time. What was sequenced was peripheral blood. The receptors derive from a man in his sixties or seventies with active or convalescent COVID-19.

CDR3 sequence: CASSQSRQGTEAFF. The CDR3 DNA reads TGTGCCAGCAGTCAATCTCGACAGGGGACTGAAGCTTTCTTT. J is TRBJ1-1 and V is TRBV28; 8 positions agree with TRBD1. CDR1 and CDR2 from the germline V gene are MDHEN and SYDVKM. The CDR3 loop spans 14 amino acids. Trimming at V came to 5 bases and at J to 5 bases, leaving 7 bases not matched to a gene.

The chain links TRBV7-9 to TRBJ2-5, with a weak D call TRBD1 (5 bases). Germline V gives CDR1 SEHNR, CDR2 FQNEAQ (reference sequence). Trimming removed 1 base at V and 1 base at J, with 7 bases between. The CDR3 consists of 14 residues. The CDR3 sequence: CASSLVQAQETQYF. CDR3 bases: TGTGCCAGCAGCTTAGTACAGGCCCAAGAGACCCAGTACTTC.

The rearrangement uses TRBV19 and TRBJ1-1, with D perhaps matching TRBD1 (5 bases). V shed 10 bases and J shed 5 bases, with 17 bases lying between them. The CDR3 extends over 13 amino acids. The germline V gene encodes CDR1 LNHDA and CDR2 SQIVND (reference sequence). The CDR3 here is CATSDTVRTEAFF. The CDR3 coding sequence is TGTGCCACCTCGGACACCGTGAGAACTGAAGCTTTCTTT.

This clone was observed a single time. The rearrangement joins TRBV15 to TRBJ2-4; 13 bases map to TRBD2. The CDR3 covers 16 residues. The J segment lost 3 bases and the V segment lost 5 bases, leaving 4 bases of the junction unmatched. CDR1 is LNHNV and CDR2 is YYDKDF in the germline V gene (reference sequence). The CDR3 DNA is TGTGCCACCAGCCAGGGGACTAGCGGGGACAAAAACATTCAGTACTTC. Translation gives CATSQGTSGDKNIQYF.

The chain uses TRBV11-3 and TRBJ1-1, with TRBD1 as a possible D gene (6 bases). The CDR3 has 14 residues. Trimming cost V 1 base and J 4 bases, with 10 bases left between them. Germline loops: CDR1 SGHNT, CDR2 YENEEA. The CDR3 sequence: CASSLAGAVTEAFF. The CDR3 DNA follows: TGTGCCAGCAGCTTAGCAGGGGCGGTCACTGAAGCTTTCTTT.

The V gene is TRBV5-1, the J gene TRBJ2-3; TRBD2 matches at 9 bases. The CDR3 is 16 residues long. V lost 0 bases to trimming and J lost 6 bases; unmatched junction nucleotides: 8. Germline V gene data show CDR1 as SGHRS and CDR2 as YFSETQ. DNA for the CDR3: TGCGCCAGCAGCTTGGAGAGACTAGCGGAGTGGGATACGCAGTATTTT. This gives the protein CASSLERLAEWDTQYF.

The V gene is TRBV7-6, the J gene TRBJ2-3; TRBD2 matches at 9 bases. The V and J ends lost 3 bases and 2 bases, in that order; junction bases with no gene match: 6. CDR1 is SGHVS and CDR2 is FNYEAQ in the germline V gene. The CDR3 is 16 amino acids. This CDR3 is CASSFIAGAFTDTQYF. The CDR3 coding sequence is TGTGCCAGCAGCTTTATAGCGGGGGCGTTCACAGATACGCAGTATTTT.

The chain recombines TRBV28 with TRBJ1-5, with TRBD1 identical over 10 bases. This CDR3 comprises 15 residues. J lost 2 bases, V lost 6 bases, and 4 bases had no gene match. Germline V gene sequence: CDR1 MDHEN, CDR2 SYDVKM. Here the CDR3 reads CASSDRGPRNQPQHF. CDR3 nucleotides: TGTGCCAGCAGCGACAGGGGGCCGCGCAATCAGCCCCAGCATTTT.

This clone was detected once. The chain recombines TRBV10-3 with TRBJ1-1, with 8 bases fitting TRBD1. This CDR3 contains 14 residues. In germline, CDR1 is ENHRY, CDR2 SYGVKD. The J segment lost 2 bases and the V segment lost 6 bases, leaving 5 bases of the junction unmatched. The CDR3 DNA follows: TGTGCCATCAGCAGGGGGCAGGTTAACACTGAAGCTTTCTTT. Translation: CAISRGQVNTEAFF.

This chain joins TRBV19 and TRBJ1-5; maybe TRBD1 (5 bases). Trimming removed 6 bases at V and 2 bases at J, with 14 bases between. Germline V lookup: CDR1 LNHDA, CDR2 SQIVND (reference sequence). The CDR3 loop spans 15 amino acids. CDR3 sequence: CASRTAGGGNQPQHF. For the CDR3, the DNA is TGTGCCAGTAGAACCGCCGGGGGGGGCAATCAGCCCCAGCATTTT.

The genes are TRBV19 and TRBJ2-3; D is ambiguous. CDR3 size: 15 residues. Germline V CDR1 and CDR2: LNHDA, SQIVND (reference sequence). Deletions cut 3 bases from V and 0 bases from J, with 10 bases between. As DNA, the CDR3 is TGTGCCAGTAGTATTTCTCCCTTCAGCACAGATACGCAGTATTTT. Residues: CASSISPFSTDTQYF.

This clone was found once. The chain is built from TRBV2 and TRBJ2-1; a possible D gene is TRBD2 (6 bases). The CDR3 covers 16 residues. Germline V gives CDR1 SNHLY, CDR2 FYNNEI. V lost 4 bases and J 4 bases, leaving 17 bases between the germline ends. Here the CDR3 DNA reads TGTGCCAGCAGTGGGGGTTCGGGACTTGTATACAATGAGCAGTTCTTC. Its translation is CASSGGSGLVYNEQFF.

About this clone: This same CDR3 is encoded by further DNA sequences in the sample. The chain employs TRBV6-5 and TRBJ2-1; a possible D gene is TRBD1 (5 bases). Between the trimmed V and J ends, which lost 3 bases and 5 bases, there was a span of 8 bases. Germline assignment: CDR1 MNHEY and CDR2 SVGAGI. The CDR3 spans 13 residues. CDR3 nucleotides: TGTGCCAGCAGTTATTCCAGGGACAATGAGCAGTTCTTC. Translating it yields CASSYSRDNEQFF.

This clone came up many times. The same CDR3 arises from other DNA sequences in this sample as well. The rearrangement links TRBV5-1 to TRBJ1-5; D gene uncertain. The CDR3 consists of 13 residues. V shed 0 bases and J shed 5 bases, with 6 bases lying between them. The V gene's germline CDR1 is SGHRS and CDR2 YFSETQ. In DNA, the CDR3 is TGCGCCAGCAGCTTGGCCGGGGATCAGCCCCAGCATTTT. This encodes CASSLAGDQPQHF. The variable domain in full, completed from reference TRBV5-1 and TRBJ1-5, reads KAGVTQTPRYLIKTRGQQVTLSCSPISGHRSVSWYQQTPGQGLQFLFEYFSETQRNKGNFPGRFSGRQFSNSRSEMNVSTLELGDSALYLCASSLAGDQPQHFGDGTRLSIL.

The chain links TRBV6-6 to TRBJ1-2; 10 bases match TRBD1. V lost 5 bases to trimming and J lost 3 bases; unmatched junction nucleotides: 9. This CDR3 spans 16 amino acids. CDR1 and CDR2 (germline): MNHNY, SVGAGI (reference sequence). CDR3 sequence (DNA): TGTGCCAGCAGTCCCGGGACAGGGGCGGTGGACTATGGCTACACCTTC. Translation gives CASSPGTGAVDYGYTF.